These 5 T cell receptor beta chains originate from one sample sequenced in a study of tissue T cells after allogeneic stem cell transplantation. Described time point: mouse harvest day 7 after allogeneic transplant. The graft held 10^6 splenic CD5+ T cells and 10^7 T-cell-depleted bone marrow cells. Sequencing was performed with immunoSEQ multiplex PCR; in TCRdb, only in-frame clones are kept and a portion is missing. This table has roughly 5,000 clones, under 65% appearing once. Specimen: gut tissue. All receptors derive from a female BALB/c mouse given C57BL/6 T cells with graft-versus-host disease after an allogeneic hematopoietic cell transplant.

This clone is categorized as medium-sized. Mouse gene names apply. The read finishes 1 residue shy of the CDR3 end, and the germline J gene is used to complete it. The J gene is TRBJ2-7, the V gene TRBV19, with 10 bases identical to TRBD2. Germline CDR1 and CDR2: FNHDT and SITEND (reference sequence). Losses at the gene ends were 4 bases for V and 3 bases for J; bases not matched to a gene: 1. The CDR3 sequence is 13 residues long. The CDR3 is CASSRDWGYEQYF. The sequenced CDR3 bases are TGTGCCAGCAGTCGGGACTGGGGCTATGAACAGTAC.

With regard to this clone: Germline and genes here are mouse. The read terminates 1 residue before the CDR3 end, so the remaining end is supplied by the germline J gene. The chain is built from TRBV15 and TRBJ2-2; the match to TRBD2 covers 10 bases. Looked up from germline, CDR1 is SGHND and CDR2 is FRSKSL. The CDR3 length is 15 residues. With V trimmed by 6 bases and J by 2 bases, 3 bases remained unmatched. The CDR3 DNA, read in part, is TGTGCCAGCAGCCAGACTGGGGGGAACACCGGGCAGCTCTAC. This translates into CASSQTGGNTGQLY. The full CDR3 sequence reads CASSQTGGNTGQLYF. Variable domain in full (rest from reference TRBV15 and TRBJ2-2): DAGVTQTPRHEVAEKGQTIILKCEPVSGHNDLFWYRQTKIQGLELLSYFRSKSLMEDGGAFKDRFKAEMLNSSFSTLKIQPTEPKDSAVYLCASSQTGGNTGQLYFGEGSKLTVL.

For this clone: The listed genes are named as in mouse. The CDR3 end is not reached by the read, which stops 1 residue before it; the germline J gene fills it in. The gene calls are TRBV13-1 and TRBJ2-5; 12 bases are shared with TRBD2. Per germline, CDR1 NSHNY and CDR2 SYGAGN. The CDR3 is 15 amino acids. The V gene end was trimmed by 6 bases and the J gene end by 8 bases; junction bases not matched to a gene: 10. CDR3 protein: CASKTGGAREGTQYF. Partial CDR3 DNA: TGTGCCAGCAAGACTGGGGGGGCGCGAGAGGGCACCCAGTAC.

This clone turned up a few times. These gene names are mouse names. The same CDR3 also results from other DNA sequences found in this sample. CDR3 DNA (partial): TGTGCTAGCAGTTGGGACAGTAACTATGCTGAGCAGTTC. Protein sequence: CASSWDSNYAEQF. The complete CDR3 sequence is CASSWDSNYAEQFF. The gene calls are TRBV29 and TRBJ2-1; TRBD1 matches at 7 bases. The read finishes 1 residue shy of the CDR3 end, and the germline J gene is used to complete it. Germline V CDR1 and CDR2: MSHET, SYDVDS. The length of the CDR3 is 14 residues. V shed 4 bases and J 0 bases; nucleotides not matched to a gene: 0.

As concerns this clone: Germline and genes here are mouse. With the read ending 1 residue before the CDR3 end, the germline J gene is used to fill in that end. V usage is TRBV26 and J usage is TRBJ2-2, with 7 bases aligning to TRBD1. Germline values: CDR1 KGHPV, CDR2 FQNQEV (reference sequence). Trimming took 6 bases from V and 3 from J; bases not matched to a gene: 7. The CDR3 has 15 residues. The CDR3 bases that were read are TGTGCCAGCAGACGCGACAGGGCGGACACCGGGCAGCTCTAC. The encoded protein is CASRRDRADTGQLY. The entire CDR3 is CASRRDRADTGQLYF.